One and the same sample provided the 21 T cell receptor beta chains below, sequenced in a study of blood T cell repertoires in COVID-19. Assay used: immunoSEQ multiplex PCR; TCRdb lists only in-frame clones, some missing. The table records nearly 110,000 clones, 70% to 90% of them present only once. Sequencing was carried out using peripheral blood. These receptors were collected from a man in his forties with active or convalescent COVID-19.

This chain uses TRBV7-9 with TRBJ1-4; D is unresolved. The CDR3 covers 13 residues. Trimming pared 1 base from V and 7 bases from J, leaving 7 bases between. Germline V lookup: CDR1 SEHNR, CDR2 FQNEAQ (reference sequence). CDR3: CASSLGELEKLFF. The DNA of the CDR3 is TGTGCCAGCAGCTTAGGAGAACTTGAAAAACTGTTTTTT.

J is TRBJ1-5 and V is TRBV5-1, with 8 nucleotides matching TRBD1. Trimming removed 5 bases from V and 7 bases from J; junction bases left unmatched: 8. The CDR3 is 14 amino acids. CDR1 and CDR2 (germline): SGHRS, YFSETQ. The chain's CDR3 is CASSKGQEGQPQHF. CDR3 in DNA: TGCGCCAGCAGTAAGGGACAGGAGGGGCAGCCCCAGCATTTT.

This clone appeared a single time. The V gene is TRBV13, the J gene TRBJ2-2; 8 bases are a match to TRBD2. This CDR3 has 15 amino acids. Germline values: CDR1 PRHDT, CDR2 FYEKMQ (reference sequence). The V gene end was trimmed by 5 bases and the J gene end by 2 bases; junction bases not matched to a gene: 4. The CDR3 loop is CASSRTSSNTGELFF. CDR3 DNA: TGTGCCAGCAGCAGGACTAGCTCAAACACCGGGGAGCTGTTTTTT. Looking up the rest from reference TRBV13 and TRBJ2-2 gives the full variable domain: AAGVIQSPRHLIKEKRETATLKCYPIPRHDTVYWYQQGPGQDPQFLISFYEKMQSDKGSIPDRFSAQQFSDYHSELNMSSLELGDSALYFCASSRTSSNTGELFFGEGSRLTVL.

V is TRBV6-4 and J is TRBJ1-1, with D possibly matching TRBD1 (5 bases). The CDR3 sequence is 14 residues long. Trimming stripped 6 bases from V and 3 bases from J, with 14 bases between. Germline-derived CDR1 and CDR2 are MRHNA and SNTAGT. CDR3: CASRVGGLDTEAFF. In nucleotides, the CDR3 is TGTGCCAGCAGGGTCGGGGGGTTGGACACTGAAGCTTTCTTT.

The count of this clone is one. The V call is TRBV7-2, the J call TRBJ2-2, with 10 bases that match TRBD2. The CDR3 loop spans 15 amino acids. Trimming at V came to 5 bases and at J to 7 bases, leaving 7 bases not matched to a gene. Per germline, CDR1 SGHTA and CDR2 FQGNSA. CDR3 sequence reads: CASSPGLASVGELFF. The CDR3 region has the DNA TGTGCCAGCAGCCCGGGACTAGCGTCGGTCGGGGAGCTGTTTTTT. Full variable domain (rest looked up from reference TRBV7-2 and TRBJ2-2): GAGVSQSPSNKVTEKGKDVELRCDPISGHTALYWYRQSLGQGLEFLIYFQGNSAPDKSGLPSDRFSAERTGGSVSTLTIQRTQQEDSAVYLCASSPGLASVGELFFGEGSRLTVL.

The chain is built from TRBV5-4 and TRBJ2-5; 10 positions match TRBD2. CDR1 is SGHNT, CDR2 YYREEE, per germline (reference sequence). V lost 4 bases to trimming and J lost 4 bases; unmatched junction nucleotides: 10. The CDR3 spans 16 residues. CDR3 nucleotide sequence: TGTGCCAGCAGCCAGGTTCTAGCGGGAGTAGGAGAGACCCAGTACTTC. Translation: CASSQVLAGVGETQYF.

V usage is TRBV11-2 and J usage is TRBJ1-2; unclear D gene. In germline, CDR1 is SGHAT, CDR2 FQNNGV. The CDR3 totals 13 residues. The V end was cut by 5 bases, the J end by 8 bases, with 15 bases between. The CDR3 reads CASSATPGMGYTF. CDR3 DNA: TGTGCCAGCAGCGCCACCCCGGGGATGGGCTACACCTTC.

CDR3 amino acids: CASSKRQGAYEQYF. The CDR3 DNA reads TGTGCCAGCAGCAAACGACAGGGAGCCTACGAGCAGTACTTC. V gene TRBV9 combines with J gene TRBJ2-7; TRBD1 matches 7 bases. Germline loops: CDR1 SGDLS, CDR2 YYNGEE. The CDR3 runs 14 residues. V trimming: 4 bases; J trimming: 2 bases; junction bases outside the gene matches: 6.

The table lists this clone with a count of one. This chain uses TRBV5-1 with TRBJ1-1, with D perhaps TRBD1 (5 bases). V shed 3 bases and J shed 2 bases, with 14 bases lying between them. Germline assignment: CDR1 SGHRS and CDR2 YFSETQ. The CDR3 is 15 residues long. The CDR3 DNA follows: TGCGCCAGCAGCTCGCGCGGGGGAGGTAACACTGAAGCTTTCTTT. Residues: CASSSRGGGNTEAFF.

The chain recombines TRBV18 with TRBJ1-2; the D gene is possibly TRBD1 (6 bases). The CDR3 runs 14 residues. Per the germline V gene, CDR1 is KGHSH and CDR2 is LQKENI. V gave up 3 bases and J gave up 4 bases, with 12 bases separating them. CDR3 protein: CASSPEKGVYGYTF. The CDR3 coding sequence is TGTGCCAGCTCACCTGAGAAGGGGGTCTATGGCTACACCTTC.

The CDR3 here is CASSQLTGTATEAFF. The CDR3 DNA is TGCGCCAGCAGCCAATTGACAGGGACGGCCACTGAAGCTTTCTTT. The chain combines TRBV4-3 with TRBJ1-1; TRBD1 matches at 7 bases. After removal of 2 bases from V and 4 bases from J, the junction contained 7 bases not matched to a gene. CDR3 length equals 15 residues. Germline CDR1 and CDR2: LGHNA and YSLEER.

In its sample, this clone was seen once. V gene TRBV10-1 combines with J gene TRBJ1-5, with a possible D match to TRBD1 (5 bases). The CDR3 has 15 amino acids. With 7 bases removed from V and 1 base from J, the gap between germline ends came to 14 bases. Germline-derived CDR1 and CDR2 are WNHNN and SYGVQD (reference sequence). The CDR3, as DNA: TGCGCCAGCACCAGACAGTCAACCAGCAATCAGCCCCAGCATTTT. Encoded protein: CASTRQSTSNQPQHF.

The CDR3 DNA sequence: TGTGCCAGCAAAACGGGACAGGGATTAGGCGATGAGCAGTTCTTC. This gives the protein CASKTGQGLGDEQFF. The chain uses TRBV27 and TRBJ2-1; TRBD1 agrees at 9 bases. Germline CDR1 MNHEY, CDR2 SMNVEV (reference sequence). The junction had 12 bases not matched to a gene; V was cut back by 7 bases and J by 8 bases. The CDR3 covers 15 residues.

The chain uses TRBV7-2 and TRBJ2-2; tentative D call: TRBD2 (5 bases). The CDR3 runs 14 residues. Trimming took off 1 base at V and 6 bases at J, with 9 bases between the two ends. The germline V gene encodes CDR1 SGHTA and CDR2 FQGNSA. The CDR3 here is CASSLGSGAGELFF. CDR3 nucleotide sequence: TGTGCCAGCAGCTTAGGGAGCGGTGCCGGGGAGCTGTTTTTT.

CDR3 bases: TGTGCCAGCAGTGGGGGGGGAAGAGGTCGCACCTACGAGCAGTACTTC. It yields the protein CASSGGGRGRTYEQYF. The rearrangement links TRBV2 to TRBJ2-7; 7 bases are a match to TRBD2. Germline V lookup: CDR1 SNHLY, CDR2 FYNNEI. This CDR3 is 16 amino acids long. With 4 bases clipped from V and 2 bases from J, the junction kept 11 bases outside the gene matches.

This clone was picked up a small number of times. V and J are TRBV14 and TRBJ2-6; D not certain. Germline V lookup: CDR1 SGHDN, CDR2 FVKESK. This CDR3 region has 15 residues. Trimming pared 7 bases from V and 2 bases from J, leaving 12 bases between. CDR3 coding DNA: TGTGCCAGCACCCTAGGCGGTACTGGGGCCAACGTCCTGACTTTC. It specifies CASTLGGTGANVLTF.

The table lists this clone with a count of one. CDR3 sequence reads: CASSLGPGAYEQYF. DNA of the CDR3: TGTGCCAGCAGCTTAGGACCAGGGGCCTACGAGCAGTACTTC. The chain employs TRBV7-3 and TRBJ2-7, with D possibly being TRBD1 (6 bases). The CDR3 extends over 14 amino acids. The V end was cut by 2 bases, the J end by 2 bases, with 10 bases between. Per germline, CDR1 SGHTA and CDR2 FQGTGA.

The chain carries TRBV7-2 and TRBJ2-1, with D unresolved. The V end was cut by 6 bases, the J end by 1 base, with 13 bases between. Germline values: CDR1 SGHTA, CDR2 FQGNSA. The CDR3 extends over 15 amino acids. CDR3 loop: CASSLSMVSYNEQFF. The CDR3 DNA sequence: TGTGCCAGCAGTCTCAGTATGGTGTCCTACAATGAGCAGTTCTTC. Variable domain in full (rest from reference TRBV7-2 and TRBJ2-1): GAGVSQSPSNKVTEKGKDVELRCDPISGHTALYWYRQSLGQGLEFLIYFQGNSAPDKSGLPSDRFSAERTGGSVSTLTIQRTQQEDSAVYLCASSLSMVSYNEQFFGPGTRLTVL.

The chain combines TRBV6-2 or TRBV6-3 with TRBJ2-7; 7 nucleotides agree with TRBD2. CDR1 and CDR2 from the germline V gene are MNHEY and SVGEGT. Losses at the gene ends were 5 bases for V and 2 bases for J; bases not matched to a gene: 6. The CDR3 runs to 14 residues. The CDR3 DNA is TGTGCCAGCAGTCGAATAGCGGGTACCTACGAGCAGTACTTC. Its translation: CASSRIAGTYEQYF.

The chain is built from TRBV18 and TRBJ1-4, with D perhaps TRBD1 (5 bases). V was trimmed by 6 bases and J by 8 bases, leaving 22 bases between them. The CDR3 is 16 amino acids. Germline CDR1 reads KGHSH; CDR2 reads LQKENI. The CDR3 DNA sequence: TGTGCCAGCTCCCCGAGTGTTGGGGCAAGCACGGAAAAACTGTTTTTT. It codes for CASSPSVGASTEKLFF.

Written as DNA, the CDR3 is TGTGCCAGCACGAAGGGGGGGGTCTATACGCAGTATTTT. It specifies CASTKGGVYTQYF. This chain uses TRBV12-3 or TRBV12-4 with TRBJ2-3; D may be TRBD2 (7 bases). Deletions cut 7 bases from V and 7 bases from J, with 15 bases between. The CDR3 length is 13 residues.